This T cell receptor beta chain comes out of a study of cytomegalovirus exposure and HLA in healthy donors. On this clone itself: As yet, its antigen is unknown.

PCR primers comprised 60 Vbeta and 13 Jbeta primers. Profiled with immunoSEQ multiplex PCR; TCRdb holds only in-frame clones, not every one. This table has under 150,000 clones, 70% to 80% appearing once. Study-level results: It was 164 TCR beta chains that were listed as cytomegalovirus-associated. Relative to equally common others, HLA-associated TCR beta chains showed greater clonal expansion in a later analysis.

The CDR3 length is 14 residues. Looked up from germline, CDR1 is MDHEN and CDR2 is SYDVKM. V was trimmed by 1 base and J by 4 bases, leaving 10 bases between them. The source of this sequence is a woman between 40 and 55 years old in good health and CMV-seropositive. The sample taken for sequencing was PBMCs. The rearrangement uses TRBV28 and TRBJ2-5; D may be TRBD2 (5 bases). In DNA, the CDR3 is TGTGCCAGCAGTTTATTCGGGATCGGAGAGACCCAGTACTTC. Residues: CASSLFGIGETQYF.